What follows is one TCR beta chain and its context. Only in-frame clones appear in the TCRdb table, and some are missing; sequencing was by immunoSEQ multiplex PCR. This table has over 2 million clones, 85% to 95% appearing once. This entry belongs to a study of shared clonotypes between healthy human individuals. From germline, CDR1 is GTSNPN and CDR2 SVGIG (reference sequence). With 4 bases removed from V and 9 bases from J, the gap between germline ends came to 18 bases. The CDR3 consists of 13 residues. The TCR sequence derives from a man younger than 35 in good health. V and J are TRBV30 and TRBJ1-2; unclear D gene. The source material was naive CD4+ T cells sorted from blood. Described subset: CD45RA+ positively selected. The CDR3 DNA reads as TGTGCCTGGAAAACGGTCGAAGTCTCGCGCTACACCTTC. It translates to CAWKTVEVSRYTF. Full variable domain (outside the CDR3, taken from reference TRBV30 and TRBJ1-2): SQTIHQWPATLVQPVGSPLSLECTVEGTSNPNLYWYRQAAGRGLQLLFYSVGIGQISSEVPQNLSASRPQDRQFILSSKKLLLSDSGFYLCAWKTVEVSRYTFGSGTRLTVV.